This section outlines one TCR beta chain sequence together with its context. Antigen specificity is unknown. Looked up from germline, CDR1 is MNHEY and CDR2 is SVGAGI. CDR3 length: 14 amino acids. V was clipped by 2 bases and J by 1 base; unmatched bases: 1. PCR was performed using 60 Vbeta and 13 Jbeta primers. Clones were sequenced by immunoSEQ multiplex PCR, and TCRdb holds only the in-frame ones, with some missing. The table lists hundreds of thousands of clones, approximately 90% of them singletons. This sample was taken from a study of cytomegalovirus exposure and HLA in healthy donors. Study outcomes and limitations: In an earlier analysis, in roughly 580 donors, most V segments appeared productive either ~87% or ~30% of the time. From TCR beta sequences, most subjects' HLA-A and HLA-B alleles were reportedly predicted accurately. Highly shared variants forming one cluster were likely a sequencing artifact. Several top significant clusters appeared, in a later analysis, to be linked to common viral pathogens.

Sample: PBMCs. The receptor was isolated from a woman younger than 30 in good health and CMV-seronegative. The chain employs TRBV6-5 and TRBJ1-1; TRBD1 agrees at 7 bases. The CDR3 nucleotides are TGTGCCAGCAGTTACGAGGGGGCGAACACTGAAGCTTTCTTT. Its protein product is CASSYEGANTEAFF.